A single sample gave rise to the 3 T cell receptor beta chains below, sequenced in a study of T cell clonotyping in hematopoietic cell transplantation. Sequenced by immunoSEQ multiplex PCR; TCRdb stores in-frame clones only, minus some. This sample has 12,000 to 15,000 clones; around 97% occur once, and the top ten carry 4.2%. The sample in question was peripheral blood mononuclear cells, obtained 30 days after allogeneic stem cell transplant. These TCRs come from a female patient aged 50 to 65 who had an allogeneic stem cell transplant from an unrelated donor, so T cells may come from the graft donor. Some clones in this sample may be carry-over from other donors' samples.

This chain joins TRBV4-1 and TRBJ1-1, with no clear D. The germline V gene has CDR1 MGHRA and CDR2 YSYEKL. The CDR3 loop spans 15 amino acids. With 4 bases removed from V and 10 bases from J, the gap between germline ends came to 22 bases. The CDR3 DNA reads TGCGCCAGCAGCCCAGCCGGCGGGCCCCCCTGGGGAGCTTTCTTT. Protein: CASSPAGGPPWGAFF.

This clone was recorded only once. The CDR3: CASSKRTTGSYNEQFF. CDR3 nucleotides: TGTGCCAGCAGTAAACGGACAACTGGCTCCTACAATGAGCAGTTCTTC. The V and J genes are TRBV2 and TRBJ2-1; perhaps TRBD1 as D (5 bases). Germline V gene sequence: CDR1 SNHLY, CDR2 FYNNEI. Trimming pared 5 bases from V and 0 bases from J, leaving 14 bases between. The CDR3 has 16 amino acids.

The rearrangement links TRBV6-1 to TRBJ2-7; 8 positions agree with TRBD2. V lost 1 base to trimming and J lost 1 base; unmatched junction nucleotides: 3. The CDR3 length is 15 residues. Germline CDR1 and CDR2: MNHNS and SASEGT. The CDR3 region has the DNA TGTGCCAGCAGTGAAGACCTAGCGGGTTCCTACGAGCAGTACTTC. It yields the protein CASSEDLAGSYEQYF.